These 5 T cell receptor beta chains were sequenced from one sample in a study of breast tumors, draining lymph nodes, adjacent tissues. From the multiplex PCR reads, TCRdb called clonotypes with MiXCR, one entry per CDR3 protein. Altogether approximately 210,000 distinct CDR3 sequences are present, 32% being singletons, with the ten largest covering approximately 1.4%. Samples came from axillary lymph nodes draining the breast cancer. The sample was axillary lymph node tissue. The receptors shown here come from a female donor with breast cancer. Some clones in this sample may be carry-over from other donors' samples.

This clonotype came up many times. The V and J genes are TRBV11-3 and TRBJ2-7, with D uncertain. Per the germline V gene, CDR1 is SGHNT and CDR2 is YENEEA. This CDR3 comprises 12 residues. V was shortened by 6 bases and J by 6 bases, with 12 bases between the two germline ends. In DNA form, the CDR3 reads TGTGCCAGCAGTGGATCGTCGTCCGAGCAGTACTTC. Translating gives CASSGSSSEQYF.

This clonotype was detected many times. V and J are TRBV4-3 and TRBJ1-6, with D uncertain. This CDR3 has 18 amino acids. V shed 0 bases and J shed 4 bases, with 16 bases lying between them. Germline V gives CDR1 LGHNA, CDR2 YSLEER. Written as DNA, the CDR3 is TGCGCCAGCAGCCAAGAAAAGTACCAGGAACTTTATAATTCACCCCTCCACTTT. It yields the protein CASSQEKYQELYNSPLHF.

Concerning this clonotype itself: This may be a read error, as it is one base from a much larger clone. Because it lacks the conserved phenylalanine or tryptophan at the end, this CDR3 is likely a read error. The chain links TRBV28 to TRBJ1-2; D not certain. The CDR3 consists of 12 residues. The ends were cut back, 5 bases at V and 5 bases at J, with 9 bases in the middle. Looked up from germline, CDR1 is MDHEN and CDR2 is SYDVKM. The CDR3 DNA reads as TGTGCCAGCAGTCCGGCGAGATATGGCTACACCCTC. Its translation is CASSPARYGYTL.

A few counts support this clonotype. This sequence may be a read error, since a much larger clone differs from it by one base. The chain carries TRBV9 and TRBJ2-7, with D perhaps matching TRBD1 or TRBD2 (5 bases each). This CDR3 contains 13 residues. The V gene's germline CDR1 is SGDLS and CDR2 YYNGEE. CDR3 sequence (DNA): TGTGCCAGCAGCGTAGGGGGGTCCGACGAGCAGTGCTTC. It codes for CASSVGGSDEQCF.

This clonotype was counted ten times or more. The chain employs TRBV3-1 and TRBJ1-6; TRBD1 matches at 8 bases. Germline V gene lookup returns CDR1 LGHDT and CDR2 YNNKEL (reference sequence). V shed 4 bases and J 10 bases; nucleotides not matched to a gene: 6. This CDR3 has 14 amino acids. The CDR3 loop reads CASSPRTGWSPLHF. The CDR3 DNA sequence: TGTGCCAGCAGCCCCCGGACAGGGTGGTCACCCCTCCACTTT.